Each of the 8 T cell receptor beta chains below was sequenced from the same sample in a study of cytomegalovirus exposure and HLA in healthy donors. Amplification used 60 Vbeta primers and 13 Jbeta primers. Using immunoSEQ multiplex PCR, the repertoire was profiled, and TCRdb retains in-frame clones only, with some absent. The table lists around 150,000 clones, around four fifths of them singletons. Sequencing used PBMCs. Source of these receptors: a man in his forties or fifties in good health and CMV-seropositive.

The rearrangement uses TRBV15 and TRBJ1-2; 11 bases line up with TRBD1. The CDR3 length is 15 residues. CDR1 and CDR2 from the germline V gene are LNHNV and YYDKDF (reference sequence). Trimming cost V 3 bases and J 4 bases; bases outside gene matches: 4. CDR3 DNA sequence: TGTGCCACCAGCAGGGACAGGGGGCGTACCTATGGCTACACCTTC. Translation gives CATSRDRGRTYGYTF.

This clone was picked up one time. This chain connects TRBV10-3 to TRBJ1-5; unclear D gene. The V and J ends lost 2 bases and 2 bases respectively, with 10 bases between them. The germline CDR1 and CDR2 sequences are ENHRY and SYGVKD. CDR3 length equals 15 residues. The CDR3 is CAISERQDGNQPQHF. The CDR3 DNA reads as TGTGCCATCAGTGAGCGGCAGGATGGCAATCAGCCCCAGCATTTT.

This chain joins TRBV28 and TRBJ2-2, with 10 bases aligning to TRBD2. Germline assignment: CDR1 MDHEN and CDR2 SYDVKM. The CDR3 runs to 17 residues. Trimming at V came to 6 bases and at J to 1 base, leaving 8 bases not matched to a gene. The CDR3 region is CASSTPGLAQNTGELFF. The CDR3 DNA is TGTGCCAGCAGCACACCGGGACTAGCGCAGAACACCGGGGAGCTGTTTTTT.

CDR3 in amino acids: CASSLDRGFEKLFF. In nucleotides, the CDR3 is TGTGCCAGCAGCTTGGACAGGGGGTTTGAAAAACTGTTTTTT. This chain links TRBV7-9 with TRBJ1-4; 10 bases match TRBD1. Unmatched junction bases numbered 2, after V lost 3 bases and J lost 7 bases. Germline values: CDR1 SEHNR, CDR2 FQNEAQ (reference sequence). The CDR3 contains 14 residues.

The V and J genes are TRBV19 and TRBJ2-2; D remains ambiguous. V gave up 4 bases and J gave up 7 bases, with 13 bases separating them. The germline gives CDR1 LNHDA, CDR2 SQIVND (reference sequence). The CDR3 spans 14 residues. CDR3 residues: CASSTSPVGGELFF. The DNA for the CDR3 is TGTGCCAGTAGTACCTCCCCGGTTGGCGGGGAGCTGTTTTTT.

The rearrangement links TRBV5-6 to TRBJ1-2, with D uncertain. The CDR3 is 13 amino acids. V was pared by 3 bases and J by 6 bases, with 12 bases between. Germline-derived CDR1 and CDR2 are SGHDT and YYEEEE. CDR3 nucleotide sequence: TGTGCCAGCAGCTCAGGCAGCGGCGATGGCTACACCTTC. Encoded protein: CASSSGSGDGYTF. Full variable domain (remainder filled in from reference TRBV5-6 and TRBJ1-2): DAGVTQSPTHLIKTRGQQVTLRCSPKSGHDTVSWYQQALGQGPQFIFQYYEEEERQRGNFPDRFSGHQFPNYSSELNVNALLLGDSALYLCASSSGSGDGYTFGSGTRLTVV.

The chain combines TRBV5-1 with TRBJ1-4; 7 bases agree with TRBD1. The CDR3 loop spans 14 amino acids. V lost 4 bases, J lost 5 bases, and 5 bases stayed unmatched. Germline V gene data show CDR1 as SGHRS and CDR2 as YFSETQ. CDR3 in amino acids: CASSGGQENEKLFF. The CDR3 DNA reads TGCGCCAGCAGCGGCGGACAGGAAAATGAAAAACTGTTTTTT.

This chain connects TRBV10-3 to TRBJ2-3, with D possibly being TRBD2 (7 bases). The V end was cut by 3 bases, the J end by 1 base, with 11 bases between. This CDR3 region has 15 residues. Germline CDR1 is ENHRY and CDR2 is SYGVKD. In DNA form, the CDR3 reads TGTGCCATCAGTGAAGGGAGGGGGGGCACAGATACGCAGTATTTT. It specifies CAISEGRGGTDTQYF.